Sequencing of this T cell receptor beta chain was carried out in a study of T cell responses to AZD1222 COVID-19 vaccine. Sequenced by immunoSEQ multiplex PCR; TCRdb stores in-frame clones only, minus some. The repertoire consists of some 180,000 clones, with 88% occurring once and the leading ten covering about 0.53%. V dropped 0 bases and J dropped 4; count of bases not matched to a gene: 1. Germline lookup yields CDR1 GTSNPN and CDR2 SVGIG (reference sequence). The CDR3 has 13 residues. The source is an adult in good health. The sequences come from peripheral blood, collected on day 0 of AZD1222 vaccination. This chain connects TRBV30 to TRBJ2-7, with 9 bases identical to TRBD2. In DNA form, the CDR3 reads TGTGCCTGGAGTGTTAGCGGGGGATACGAGCAGTACTTC. It translates to CAWSVSGGYEQYF. Full variable domain (missing parts from reference TRBV30 and TRBJ2-7): SQTIHQWPATLVQPVGSPLSLECTVEGTSNPNLYWYRQAAGRGLQLLFYSVGIGQISSEVPQNLSASRPQDRQFILSSKKLLLSDSGFYLCAWSVSGGYEQYFGPGTRLTVT.